The 10 T cell receptor beta chains below were found in one sample sequenced in a study of blood T cell repertoires in COVID-19. TCRdb's table, derived via immunoSEQ multiplex PCR, lists solely in-frame clones and lacks some. Of about 250,000 clones in the sample, around 88% were seen once. The sequenced sample was peripheral blood. The receptors were gathered from a woman aged 25 to 39 with COVID-19, enrolled during active disease.

This chain uses TRBV7-2 with TRBJ2-2; D may be TRBD2 (6 bases). The V gene lost 4 bases and the J gene lost 4 bases, with 10 bases spanning the gap. Per germline, CDR1 SGHTA and CDR2 FQGNSA. The CDR3 is made up of 14 amino acids. The CDR3 sequence: CASSWDFSTGELFF. CDR3 nucleotide sequence: TGTGCCAGCAGCTGGGACTTTTCCACCGGGGAGCTGTTTTTT.

V usage is TRBV5-1 and J usage is TRBJ2-3, with TRBD2 matching 8 bases. CDR1 is SGHRS, CDR2 YFSETQ, per germline. The CDR3 is 14 amino acids. Losses at the gene ends were 4 bases for V and 0 bases for J; bases not matched to a gene: 1. Written as DNA, the CDR3 is TGCGCCAGCAGCGGCGGGGGGAGCACAGATACGCAGTATTTT. It translates to CASSGGGSTDTQYF.

V gene TRBV11-3 combines with J gene TRBJ2-1, with TRBD1 as a possible D gene (6 bases). Deletions cut 5 bases from V and 10 bases from J, with 12 bases between. Germline CDR1 reads SGHNT; CDR2 reads YENEEA. The CDR3 contains 12 residues. The CDR3 DNA follows: TGTGCCAGCAGCCAGGGGTTGGGGGAGCAGTTCTTC. Amino acids: CASSQGLGEQFF. The whole variable domain, filled in from reference TRBV11-3 and TRBJ2-1, reads EAGVVQSPRYKIIEKKQPVAFWCNPISGHNTLYWYLQNLGQGPELLIRYENEEAVDDSQLPKDRFSAERLKGVDSTLKIQPAELGDSAVYLCASSQGLGEQFFGPGTRLTVL.

The chain combines TRBV5-4 with TRBJ2-1, with 16 bases fitting TRBD2. CDR3 length equals 16 residues. CDR1 is SGHNT and CDR2 is YYREEE in the germline V gene (reference sequence). The ends lost 4 bases at V and 8 bases at J; junction bases unmatched: 6. CDR3 protein: CASSRGGTSGRDEQFF. In nucleotides, the CDR3 is TGTGCCAGCAGCCGGGGAGGGACTAGCGGGAGGGATGAGCAGTTCTTC.

The CDR3 loop is CASSYSGVSGNTIYF. The CDR3 DNA is TGTGCCAGCAGTTACTCGGGAGTCTCTGGAAACACCATATATTTT. The chain employs TRBV6-5 and TRBJ1-3; D gene uncertain. V was clipped by 0 bases and J by 0 bases, with 6 bases between them. The CDR3 contains 15 residues. Looked up from germline, CDR1 is MNHEY and CDR2 is SVGAGI.

This chain joins TRBV15 and TRBJ2-7; tentatively, D is TRBD2 (5 bases). Germline CDR1 is LNHNV and CDR2 is YYDKDF (reference sequence). Trimming pared 0 bases from V and 2 bases from J, leaving 8 bases between. This CDR3 is built from 14 residues. Here the CDR3 reads CATSRDSGPYEQYV. The CDR3 bases are TGTGCCACCAGCAGAGACAGCGGTCCCTACGAGCAGTACGTC.

The chain joins TRBV21-1 to TRBJ1-3; no DNA check was done on the table's D call, TRBD1. TRBV21-1 is given as a pseudogene. CDR3 size: 15 residues. The DNA for the CDR3 is TGTGCCAGCAGCAAACGGACAGTCTCTGGAAACACCATATATTTT. Translating it yields CASSKRTVSGNTIYF.

This chain joins TRBV2 and TRBJ2-5, with TRBD1 matching over 7 bases. The CDR3 runs to 15 residues. Germline V gene lookup returns CDR1 SNHLY and CDR2 FYNNEI. J gave up 2 bases and V 1 base, and 4 bases lay outside the gene matches. CDR3 DNA sequence: TGTGCCAGCAGTGAAGGGTCAGGGGGTCAAGAGACCCAGTACTTC. It yields the protein CASSEGSGGQETQYF. The full variable domain, rest sourced from reference TRBV2 and TRBJ2-5, is EPEVTQTPSHQVTQMGQEVILRCVPISNHLYFYWYRQILGQKVEFLVSFYNNEISEKSEIFDDQFSVERPDGSNFTLKIRSTKLEDSAMYFCASSEGSGGQETQYFGPGTRLLVL.

The rearrangement joins TRBV9 to TRBJ1-6, with TRBD1 matching over 7 bases. This CDR3 contains 13 residues. Germline V lookup: CDR1 SGDLS, CDR2 YYNGEE. The V gene end was trimmed by 1 base and the J gene end by 17 bases; junction bases not matched to a gene: 9. The DNA for the CDR3 is TGTGCCAGCAGCGTAAATACAGGGGACCAGATCCACTTT. Its translation is CASSVNTGDQIHF.

The chain couples TRBV7-2 to TRBJ2-3; 10 nucleotides line up with TRBD2. The ends lost 0 bases at V and 6 bases at J; junction bases unmatched: 6. This CDR3 is 16 amino acids long. Looked up from germline, CDR1 is SGHTA and CDR2 is FQGNSA. In nucleotides, the CDR3 is TGTGCCAGCAGCTTAGCAGGGACAGCGGGGGGGGATACGCAGTATTTT. Protein: CASSLAGTAGGDTQYF.